This T cell receptor beta chain was obtained from a study of blood T cell repertoires in COVID-19. Whole-study context: Some COVID-19 samples were acute and others convalescent; all came from the United States, Italy and Spain.

Original processing methods: Estimation of nucleated cell counts was performed using reference gene primer amplification. Sequenced by immunoSEQ multiplex PCR; TCRdb stores in-frame clones only, minus some. The V and J calls and the clone size are those of that table, but D and trimming were determined from the DNA. The data contain roughly 160,000 clones, approximately 91% of them seen just once; the ten biggest clones take up about 4.9%. With 1 base removed from V and 3 bases from J, the gap between germline ends came to 4 bases. The CDR3 runs to 12 residues. CDR1 is SGHRS and CDR2 is YFSETQ in the germline V gene.

Sequenced sample: peripheral blood. The TCR was taken from a man aged 18 to 29 with COVID-19, enrolled during active disease. The V and J genes are TRBV5-1 and TRBJ1-1; D unresolved. The CDR3 region has the DNA TGCGCCAGCAGCTTGCCAGACACTGAAGCTTTCTTT. Translating gives CASSLPDTEAFF.